These T cell receptor beta chains were read from a single sample in a study of control samples from healthy donors and cancer patients. Generated by immunoSEQ multiplex PCR, the TCRdb table keeps only in-frame clones and is missing some. The sample comprises around 85,000 clones, about 89% of which are singletons, and roughly 7.2% rests with the top ten. The sample consisted of blood. These TCRs come from a woman in her sixties or seventies in good health. Each CDR3 is given with its conserved first and last residue. The D gene is left open where the match is weak. The size of a clone is reported for some rows only, either as once, few or many, or as a class for expanded clones.

TRBV19	TRBD2	TRBJ2-5	-	17	TGTGCCAGTAACCCCAGGCGGACTAGCGGCTTCCAAGAGACCCAGTACTTC	CASNPRRTSGFQETQYF
TRBV7-9	-	TRBJ1-2	few	15	TGTGCCAGCAGCTTTAGCTCGAGCAGTGACTATGGCTACACCTTC	CASSFSSSSDYGYTF
TRBV7-2	-	TRBJ2-5	-	15	TGTGCCAGCAGCTTAGGCAGGGGCTTATCAGAGACCCAGTACTTC	CASSLGRGLSETQYF
TRBV6-5	TRBD2	TRBJ2-1	-	15	TGTGCCAGCTCCGGCCGGCGGGAGGGCCTTAATGAGCAGTTCTTC	CASSGRREGLNEQFF
TRBV18	-	TRBJ1-5	-	15	TGTGCCAGCTCACCAGCGGCCGCTCGCAATCAGCCCCAGCATTTT	CASSPAAARNQPQHF
TRBV29-1	-	TRBJ2-2	-	14	TGCAGCGCTTCGGTAGGGGAGAGCACCGGGGAGCTGTTTTTT	CSASVGESTGELFF
TRBV7-2	TRBD1	TRBJ2-5	few	14	TGTGCCAGCAGCTTCTTAACAGGGGTAGAGACCCAGTACTTC	CASSFLTGVETQYF
TRBV3-1/TRBV3-2	TRBD1	TRBJ1-2	-	15	TGTGCCAGCAGCCAAGAACACGCAGGGGGCCTTGGCTACACCTTC	CASSQEHAGGLGYTF
TRBV12-3/TRBV12-4	-	TRBJ2-4	-	11	TGTGCCAGCAGTTTAGCGGGGGTATGGTACTTC	CASSLAGVWYF
TRBV5-4	TRBD2	TRBJ2-2	-	15	TGTGCCAGCAGCGGTAGCGGGAGGGCCACCGGGGAGCTGTTTTTT	CASSGSGRATGELFF